Listed below are T cell receptor beta chains from one sample, sequenced in a study of tumor and adjacent non-tumor tissue in lung cancer. TCRdb analysed the multiplex PCR reads with MiXCR anew, one entry per CDR3 protein. The data show 70,000 to 80,000 distinct CDR3 sequences, just under 75% seen once. The sample taken for sequencing was lung tumor tissue. These receptors came from a woman aged 35 to 49 with non-small cell lung cancer. Both conserved end residues are part of each CDR3. The D gene is left open where the match is weak. Rows may omit the clone size; those that give it use once, few, many or a size class.

CDR3nt: TGTGCCAGCAGCTCTCGGGGCAGGGACACGGAGCAATACTTC
CDR3aa: CASSSRGRDTEQYF
abundance: .
j_gene: TRBJ2-7
d_gene: .
v_gene: TRBV11-3

CDR3nt: TGCGCCAGCAGCTTCAACAGACAACAAGAGACCCAGTACTTC
CDR3aa: CASSFNRQQETQYF
abundance: many
j_gene: TRBJ2-5
d_gene: .
v_gene: TRBV5-1

CDR3nt: TGTGCCACCAGTGATTTGTCCGGGAGCACAGATACGCAGTATTTT
CDR3aa: CATSDLSGSTDTQYF
abundance: many
j_gene: TRBJ2-3
d_gene: .
v_gene: TRBV24-1

CDR3nt: TGTGCCACCAGCAGAGATACCGTCCCTGCGGGAGAGCAGTACTTC
CDR3aa: CATSRDTVPAGEQYF
abundance: few
j_gene: TRBJ2-7
d_gene: .
v_gene: TRBV15

CDR3nt: TGTGCCAGCAGCTTAGCGGCGGGGTCCATGGAGACCCAGTACTTC
CDR3aa: CASSLAAGSMETQYF
abundance: .
j_gene: TRBJ2-5
d_gene: .
v_gene: TRBV7-9

CDR3nt: TGCGCCTACTCCGAGGGCGCTTTCTACAGTGAGCAGTTCTTC
CDR3aa: CAYSEGAFYSEQFF
abundance: once
j_gene: TRBJ2-1
d_gene: .
v_gene: TRBV30

CDR3nt: TGTGTCAACAGCGTCGACGGGGCTCCCGAGCAGTACTTC
CDR3aa: CVNSVDGAPEQYF
abundance: .
j_gene: TRBJ2-7
d_gene: .
v_gene: TRBV13

CDR3nt: TGCAGTGCTCGGGACAAGGTTGGGGGTAGCAATCAGCCCCACCATTTT
CDR3aa: CSARDKVGGSNQPHHF
abundance: .
j_gene: TRBJ1-5
d_gene: .
v_gene: TRBV20-1

CDR3nt: TGTGCCAGCGGTCTGCGGGACAGGGACAATCTATATAACAATCAGCCCCAGCAGTTT
CDR3aa: CASGLRDRDNLYNNQPQQF
abundance: .
j_gene: TRBJ1-5
d_gene: TRBD1
v_gene: TRBV11-2

CDR3nt: TGCAGTGCTAGAGATCCCGCCACCCCCGGAGAGACCCAGTACTTC
CDR3aa: CSARDPATPGETQYF
abundance: .
j_gene: TRBJ2-5
d_gene: .
v_gene: TRBV20-1

CDR3nt: TGTGCCTGGAGTGTCGGCTGGGGGTACGACGAGCAGTACTTT
CDR3aa: CAWSVGWGYDEQYF
abundance: .
j_gene: TRBJ2-7
d_gene: .
v_gene: TRBV30

CDR3nt: TGCAGCGTTGAACAGGGCTCCCTTAACTATGGCTACACCTTC
CDR3aa: CSVEQGSLNYGYTF
abundance: many
j_gene: TRBJ1-2
d_gene: .
v_gene: TRBV29-1

CDR3nt: TGTGCCAGCAGCCAACCCGATGGCGGAGGTAGCGAGCAGTACTTC
CDR3aa: CASSQPDGGGSEQYF
abundance: .
j_gene: TRBJ2-7
d_gene: .
v_gene: TRBV4-2

CDR3nt: TGCGCCAGCACCTTGGCCCCGGACAGGGGAGACAATGAGCAGTCCTTC
CDR3aa: CASTLAPDRGDNEQSF
abundance: .
j_gene: TRBJ2-1
d_gene: TRBD1
v_gene: TRBV5-1

CDR3nt: TGTACCAGCAGCCCATCATGGAGAGATAGCGGAGTCAAAAACATTCAGTACTTC
CDR3aa: CTSSPSWRDSGVKNIQYF
abundance: once
j_gene: TRBJ2-4
d_gene: .
v_gene: TRBV4-2

CDR3nt: TGTGCCTGGAGTGTACTACCTGGGCCGAGGCAGCTCTTC
CDR3aa: CAWSVLPGPRQLF
abundance: .
j_gene: TRBJ2-1
d_gene: .
v_gene: TRBV30

CDR3nt: TGTGCCGGCAGGGCTAGCGGTCCTTCCTACAATAAGCAGTTCTTC
CDR3aa: CAGRASGPSYNKQFF
abundance: few
j_gene: TRBJ2-1
d_gene: TRBD2
v_gene: TRBV6-5

CDR3nt: TGCAGTGCTAGCATGTGGCGAGAGACCCAGTATTTC
CDR3aa: CSASMWRETQYF
abundance: .
j_gene: TRBJ2-5
d_gene: .
v_gene: TRBV20-1

CDR3nt: TGTGCCAGCAGTGTCCCATTGGGGGCGGGGGTCAACGTCCTGACTTTC
CDR3aa: CASSVPLGAGVNVLTF
abundance: once
j_gene: TRBJ2-6
d_gene: .
v_gene: TRBV12-3/TRBV12-4

CDR3nt: TGTGCCAGCACCCGGGACCGCGGATGGAATCAGCCCCAGCATTTT
CDR3aa: CASTRDRGWNQPQHF
abundance: few
j_gene: TRBJ1-5
d_gene: .
v_gene: TRBV2

CDR3nt: TGCAGTGCTAGTACAGGACTGGGGGGCTACGAGCAGTACTTC
CDR3aa: CSASTGLGGYEQYF
abundance: many
j_gene: TRBJ2-7
d_gene: .
v_gene: TRBV20-1

CDR3nt: TGTGCCAGTAGTAAGACAGGGGGCGCCGAGCAGTACTTC
CDR3aa: CASSKTGGAEQYF
abundance: .
j_gene: TRBJ2-7
d_gene: TRBD1
v_gene: TRBV6-6

CDR3nt: TGTGCCAGCAGTTTGTATCGGGTCTGGGCACATGAAAAACTGTTTTTT
CDR3aa: CASSLYRVWAHEKLFF
abundance: .
j_gene: TRBJ1-4
d_gene: .
v_gene: TRBV28

CDR3nt: TGTGTCACTCAGGGTGTAGTAACAGATACGCAGTGTTTT
CDR3aa: CVTQGVVTDTQCF
abundance: .
j_gene: TRBJ2-3
d_gene: .
v_gene: TRBV6-5

CDR3nt: TGTGCCAGCTATCCTTCCACAGGGGTTGAGACCCAGTACTTC
CDR3aa: CASYPSTGVETQYF
abundance: .
j_gene: TRBJ2-5
d_gene: TRBD1
v_gene: TRBV12-3/TRBV12-4

CDR3nt: TGTGCCAGCAGTACACCGGGACAGGGACATTACGAGCAGTACTTC
CDR3aa: CASSTPGQGHYEQYF
abundance: .
j_gene: TRBJ2-7
d_gene: TRBD1
v_gene: TRBV6-6

CDR3nt: TGTGCCAGCAGCTTATTTGGTATGGAACATACCGGGGAGCTGTTTTTT
CDR3aa: CASSLFGMEHTGELFF
abundance: .
j_gene: TRBJ2-2
d_gene: .
v_gene: TRBV13

CDR3nt: TGTGACAGCATTCTGTCTCAGGGGCCACTTAATGAAAAACTGTTTTTT
CDR3aa: CDSILSQGPLNEKLFF
abundance: .
j_gene: TRBJ1-4
d_gene: .
v_gene: TRBV6-5

CDR3nt: TGTGTCAGCAGTTACCGGGACAGGGCCAATGAGCCCCAGCATTTT
CDR3aa: CVSSYRDRANEPQHF
abundance: .
j_gene: TRBJ1-5
d_gene: TRBD1
v_gene: TRBV28

CDR3nt: TGTGCCAGCAGTTCCATGGATCTGATAGGGGGCGAGCAGTACTTC
CDR3aa: CASSSMDLIGGEQYF
abundance: medium-sized
j_gene: TRBJ2-7
d_gene: .
v_gene: TRBV6-2/TRBV6-3

CDR3nt: TGCGCCAGCAGTGAGCACCAGTCTGACACCGGGGAGCTGTTTTTT
CDR3aa: CASSEHQSDTGELFF
abundance: few
j_gene: TRBJ2-2
d_gene: .
v_gene: TRBV10-1

CDR3nt: TGTGCCGGTAGTTACACAACTAGCACAGATACGCAGTATTTT
CDR3aa: CAGSYTTSTDTQYF
abundance: .
j_gene: TRBJ2-3
d_gene: .
v_gene: TRBV6-5

CDR3nt: TGCGCCTGCAGCTCACTAGCGGGGGGACCCAATGAGCAGTTCTTC
CDR3aa: CACSSLAGGPNEQFF
abundance: .
j_gene: TRBJ2-1
d_gene: TRBD2
v_gene: TRBV5-1

CDR3nt: TGTGTCAGCAGTTTACTGGCAGGTCGGATCGAGCAGTACTTC
CDR3aa: CVSSLLAGRIEQYF
abundance: .
j_gene: TRBJ2-7
d_gene: .
v_gene: TRBV28

CDR3nt: TGCAGTGCATTTGACAGGGCTGAAGAGACCCAGTACTTC
CDR3aa: CSAFDRAEETQYF
abundance: many
j_gene: TRBJ2-5
d_gene: TRBD1
v_gene: TRBV20-1

CDR3nt: TGTGCCAGTAGCTATTATAGGAGGCGGGACACTGAACCTTTCTTT
CDR3aa: CASSYYRRRDTEPFF
abundance: .
j_gene: TRBJ1-1
d_gene: .
v_gene: TRBV11-2

CDR3nt: TGTGCCAGCAGGGCCACAGGATTCAATCAGTCCCAGTATTTT
CDR3aa: CASRATGFNQSQYF
abundance: .
j_gene: TRBJ2-3
d_gene: .
v_gene: TRBV6-1

CDR3nt: TGTGCCAGCAGTGAACGAGGCAGCCGGGGTTCTGGGACCAACGTCCTGACTTTC
CDR3aa: CASSERGSRGSGTNVLTF
abundance: .
j_gene: TRBJ2-6
d_gene: .
v_gene: TRBV6-1

CDR3nt: TGCGTCAGCAGTGAGCGTGCGGGACAGGGTCAGCCCCAGCATTTT
CDR3aa: CVSSERAGQGQPQHF
abundance: .
j_gene: TRBJ1-5
d_gene: TRBD1
v_gene: TRBV6-1

CDR3nt: TGTGCCAGCAGCCTTAAAGCCCGGACAGTGGAGACCCAGTACTTC
CDR3aa: CASSLKARTVETQYF
abundance: .
j_gene: TRBJ2-5
d_gene: .
v_gene: TRBV11-1